This T cell receptor (beta chain) was documented in a study of blood T cells in healthy people across ages. This clonotype was detected a few times. J gave up 5 bases and V 2 bases, and 4 bases lay outside the gene matches. Germline assignment: CDR1 SGHTA and CDR2 FQGNSA. The CDR3 extends over 14 amino acids. For the second PCR, which ran for about 6 to 11 cycles, a sample-barcoded 5' primer and a J-beta primer mix were used. Each cDNA molecule received a tag from a template-switch adaptor that had 12 random nucleotides. TCRdb re-analysed the 5' RACE reads in MiXCR, keeping a single row per CDR3 protein. Among about 510,000 distinct CDR3 sequences listed, about 28% were seen once. This sample was shared with a second study, whose subject was T cells of mothers and their children.

The sample was blood. This TCR came from a boy younger than 10 in good health. This chain links TRBV7-2 with TRBJ2-5, with TRBD1 matching 8 bases. Here the CDR3 DNA reads TGTGCCAGCAGCTTAACCCGGGACAGGGAGACCCAGTACTTC. Translated: CASSLTRDRETQYF.